The clone carrying this TCR beta chain came up once. What it binds is not known. This sample is drawn from a study of beta chain features in type 1 diabetes. Study-wide findings and caveats: Any PCR bias toward short templates would affect both groups alike. Within the patient group, naive, central memory and Treg TCRB repertoires appeared more similar to each other than within healthy donors.

Sorting based on CD45RO/CCR7/CD25/CD127/CD95/CD27 separated CD4+ naive, central memory, regulatory and stem cell-like memory cells. Sequencing targeted expressed TCRB transcripts, as all isolated RNA had been reverse transcribed. The data were produced by immunoSEQ multiplex PCR, yet TCRdb's version contains in-frame clones alone and is incomplete. The sample carries around 40,000 clones, approximately 60% recorded once. Material: Tregs from blood. The sequence was collected from a woman aged 25 to 39 in good health.

The CDR3 reads CASSFPGQYNEQFF. CDR3 DNA: TGTGCCAGCAGCTTCCCGGGACAGTACAATGAGCAGTTCTTC. The V and J genes are TRBV5-4 and TRBJ2-1; 7 nucleotides align to TRBD1. V gave up 2 bases and J gave up 4 bases; unmatched junction bases: 3. There are 14 residues in the CDR3. Per the germline V gene, CDR1 is SGHNT and CDR2 is YYREEE (reference sequence).